These T cell receptor beta chains were read from a single sample in a study of T cells after yellow fever vaccination. TCRdb re-called the 5' RACE reads through MiXCR, storing one row per CDR3 protein. The sample lists 300,000 to 400,000 distinct CDR3 sequences, 8.7% occurring once. Sequenced material: PBMCs, taken on the day of the first yellow fever vaccination. These receptors all stem from a man aged 18 to 35 who received the YFV17D yellow fever vaccine. The CDR3 runs from the conserved cysteine through the conserved F or W.

CDR3 protein: CASSLSNNEQFF
J gene: TRBJ2-1
CDR3 length: 12
V gene: TRBV7-2

CDR3 protein: CAWREKGGHGYTF
J gene: TRBJ1-2
CDR3 length: 13
V gene: TRBV30

CDR3 protein: CASSRGGPYEQYF
J gene: TRBJ2-7
CDR3 length: 13
V gene: TRBV12-3/TRBV12-4

CDR3 protein: CASGISGANVLTF
J gene: TRBJ2-6
CDR3 length: 13
V gene: TRBV5-1

CDR3 protein: CASSFRRGTNEKLFF
J gene: TRBJ1-4
CDR3 length: 15
V gene: TRBV19

CDR3 protein: CASSLVVIRQGSKETQYF
J gene: TRBJ2-5
CDR3 length: 18
V gene: TRBV7-2

CDR3 protein: CSAIGGVMNTEAFF
J gene: TRBJ1-1
CDR3 length: 14
V gene: TRBV20-1

CDR3 protein: CASSLGSTGSTDTQYF
J gene: TRBJ2-3
CDR3 length: 16
V gene: TRBV7-2

CDR3 protein: CASSVGVGVSSPLHF
J gene: TRBJ1-6
CDR3 length: 15
V gene: TRBV9

CDR3 protein: CASSLAGIQETQYF
J gene: TRBJ2-5
CDR3 length: 14
V gene: TRBV7-9

CDR3 protein: CSARGLGQGGYGYTF
J gene: TRBJ1-2
CDR3 length: 15
V gene: TRBV20-1

CDR3 protein: CASSTTDVKAFF
J gene: TRBJ1-1
CDR3 length: 12
V gene: TRBV6-2/TRBV6-3

CDR3 protein: CASSRAGESYNEQFF
J gene: TRBJ2-1
CDR3 length: 15
V gene: TRBV4-1

CDR3 protein: CASRPGNEQFF
J gene: TRBJ2-1
CDR3 length: 11
V gene: TRBV12-1

CDR3 protein: CASGQGKGEAFF
J gene: TRBJ1-1
CDR3 length: 12
V gene: TRBV12-3/TRBV12-4

CDR3 protein: CASSLTSGGSANTGELFF
J gene: TRBJ2-2
CDR3 length: 18
V gene: TRBV7-3

CDR3 protein: CASSGGRGDTEAFF
J gene: TRBJ1-1
CDR3 length: 14
V gene: TRBV5-1

CDR3 protein: CASSFARSDTQYF
J gene: TRBJ2-3
CDR3 length: 13
V gene: TRBV7-2

CDR3 protein: CASSKDRVNTEAFF
J gene: TRBJ1-1
CDR3 length: 14
V gene: TRBV21-1

CDR3 protein: CASSLARGRGYGYTF
J gene: TRBJ1-2
CDR3 length: 15
V gene: TRBV7-2

CDR3 protein: CASSLNFRYGYTF
J gene: TRBJ1-2
CDR3 length: 13
V gene: TRBV6-5

CDR3 protein: CASSYPRTGGAYNEQFF
J gene: TRBJ2-1
CDR3 length: 17
V gene: TRBV6-2/TRBV6-3

CDR3 protein: CASILGVGYEQYF
J gene: TRBJ2-7
CDR3 length: 13
V gene: TRBV7-2

CDR3 protein: CASSVTSVREQFF
J gene: TRBJ2-1
CDR3 length: 13
V gene: TRBV5-1

CDR3 protein: CASSLRKVNTGELFF
J gene: TRBJ2-2
CDR3 length: 15
V gene: TRBV28

CDR3 protein: CAISTGGRDTQYF
J gene: TRBJ2-3
CDR3 length: 13
V gene: TRBV10-3

CDR3 protein: CASLDRGRGNTIYF
J gene: TRBJ1-3
CDR3 length: 14
V gene: TRBV10-2

CDR3 protein: CASSESLRASGGPYEQYF
J gene: TRBJ2-7
CDR3 length: 18
V gene: TRBV10-1